Listed here are 16 T cell receptor beta chains from one sample, sequenced in a study of blood T cell repertoires in COVID-19. The table came from immunoSEQ multiplex PCR; TCRdb's copy has only in-frame clones and leaves some out. The table has 150,000 to 200,000 clones, approximately 82% seen once; the top ten hold roughly 15%. The material sequenced was PBMCs or T cells enriched from blood (not recorded which). These receptors originate from a man aged 45-65 years who had recovered from COVID-19.

The chain links TRBV7-9 to TRBJ1-2; TRBD1 agrees at 9 bases. The CDR3 has 14 residues. V was clipped by 5 bases and J by 3 bases; unmatched bases: 4. Germline CDR1 and CDR2: SEHNR and FQNEAQ (reference sequence). Here the CDR3 DNA reads TGTGCCAGCAGCACAGGGGGCAGTGACTATGGCTACACCTTC. Its translation is CASSTGGSDYGYTF.

As DNA, the CDR3 is TGTGCCAGCAGCTTGTGGACAGGGGCCGCAGATACGCAGTATTTT. This codes for CASSLWTGAADTQYF. V is TRBV5-4 and J is TRBJ2-3, with TRBD1 matching 9 bases. The germline gives CDR1 SGHNT, CDR2 YYREEE (reference sequence). CDR3 length: 15 residues. Trimming at V came to 1 base and at J to 4 bases, leaving 4 bases not matched to a gene.

The rearrangement links TRBV3-1 (or the pseudogene TRBV3-2) to TRBJ2-7, with D possibly TRBD1 on 7 matching bases. Germline assignment: CDR1 LGHDT and CDR2 YNNKEL (reference sequence). The CDR3 loop spans 15 amino acids. The V end was cut by 1 base, the J end by 9 bases, with 19 bases between. CDR3 region: CASSQGAGQYVPQYF. As DNA, the CDR3 is TGTGCCAGCAGCCAAGGTGCGGGACAGTACGTCCCGCAGTACTTC.

The gene calls are TRBV30 and TRBJ2-5, with 9 bases that match TRBD1. Germline-derived CDR1 and CDR2 are GTSNPN and SVGIG (reference sequence). This CDR3 spans 15 amino acids. Trimming removed 3 bases from V and 5 bases from J; junction bases left unmatched: 10. CDR3 coding DNA: TGTGCCTGGAGCCCGGACAGGGGCTTGGCGGAGACCCAGTACTTC. Encoded protein: CAWSPDRGLAETQYF.

The chain recombines TRBV6-1 with TRBJ1-5; no clear D gene. The V end was cut by 2 bases, the J end by 0 bases, with 11 bases between. The CDR3 covers 16 residues. Germline V lookup: CDR1 MNHNS, CDR2 SASEGT. The CDR3 protein is CASSELNSHSNQPQHF. The CDR3, as DNA: TGTGCCAGCAGTGAATTAAACAGCCATAGCAATCAGCCCCAGCATTTT.

V is TRBV9 and J is TRBJ1-1; D remains unclear. With 7 bases removed from V and 4 bases from J, the gap between germline ends came to 14 bases. The CDR3 is made up of 13 amino acids. Germline CDR1 is SGDLS and CDR2 is YYNGEE. CDR3 nucleotide sequence: TGTGCCAGCGGAGGGTCGGCCGGCACTGAAGCTTTCTTT. Its protein product is CASGGSAGTEAFF.

V usage is TRBV18 and J usage is TRBJ2-7; the match to TRBD1 covers 10 bases. The length of the CDR3 is 13 residues. CDR1 is KGHSH and CDR2 is LQKENI in the germline V gene. Germline trimming cut 6 bases from V and 6 bases from J; bases unmatched to any gene: 5. CDR3 region: CASSGQGEGEQYF. DNA of the CDR3: TGTGCCAGCTCCGGACAGGGGGAGGGCGAGCAGTACTTC.

This chain joins TRBV19 and TRBJ2-2; 10 bases agree with TRBD1. V was clipped by 4 bases and J by 7 bases; unmatched bases: 6. Germline V lookup: CDR1 LNHDA, CDR2 SQIVND (reference sequence). There are 15 residues in the CDR3. CDR3 sequence: CASSNPGQGRGELFF. For the CDR3, the DNA is TGTGCCAGTAGTAATCCGGGACAGGGGCGCGGGGAGCTGTTTTTT.

The sample holds many counts of this clone. CDR3 sequence (DNA): TGCAGCGTCGAGCGGACGGAGAACTATGGCTACACCTTC. This translates into CSVERTENYGYTF. The V gene is TRBV29-1, the J gene TRBJ1-2; no clear D gene. Germline V gives CDR1 SQVTM, CDR2 ANQGSEA. This CDR3 region has 13 residues. Trimming cost V 6 bases and J 2 bases, with 13 bases left between them.

V gene TRBV29-1 combines with J gene TRBJ2-3; TRBD2 matches at 12 bases. J was trimmed by 4 bases and V by 3 bases; bases with no gene match: 5. Germline lookup yields CDR1 SQVTM and CDR2 ANQGSEA. This CDR3 is 15 amino acids long. For the CDR3, the DNA is TGCAGCGTTGATAACCGACTAGCGGGGGCAGATACGCAGTATTTT. Translated: CSVDNRLAGADTQYF.

The chain carries TRBV11-3 and TRBJ2-7; TRBD1 might be the D (5 bases). From germline, CDR1 is SGHNT and CDR2 YENEEA. The CDR3 contains 13 residues. The V gene lost 3 bases and the J gene lost 3 bases, with 9 bases spanning the gap. Written as DNA, the CDR3 is TGTGCCAGCAGCTTTGGCAGGGACTACGAGCAGTACTTC. Protein product: CASSFGRDYEQYF.

The J gene is TRBJ2-7, the V gene TRBV4-1, with D possibly being TRBD1 (6 bases). The CDR3 totals 15 residues. V gave up 1 base and J gave up 5 bases, with 15 bases separating them. CDR1 and CDR2 (germline): MGHRA, YSYEKL. The CDR3 nucleotides are TGCGCCAGCAGCCAAGTAGGGACAACTTCCCACGAGCAGTACTTC. Translating gives CASSQVGTTSHEQYF.

This chain joins TRBV5-1 and TRBJ2-1; 11 nucleotides align to TRBD2. Per germline, CDR1 SGHRS and CDR2 YFSETQ. Trimming cost V 4 bases and J 5 bases; bases outside gene matches: 5. The length of the CDR3 is 15 residues. CDR3 sequence: CASSLTSGGHNEQFF. In DNA form, the CDR3 reads TGCGCCAGCAGCCTAACTAGCGGGGGTCACAATGAGCAGTTCTTC.

This chain connects TRBV4-2 to TRBJ2-5; D gene uncertain. Germline CDR1 and CDR2: LGHNA and YNFKEQ. Between the trimmed V and J ends, which lost 0 bases and 5 bases, there was a span of 13 bases. The CDR3 is 15 residues long. The CDR3 loop reads CASSQEVLVPETQYF. The CDR3 nucleotides read TGTGCCAGCAGCCAAGAGGTGCTAGTTCCCGAGACCCAGTACTTC.

The gene calls are TRBV6-5 and TRBJ1-6, with D hard to call. This CDR3 region has 15 residues. CDR1 and CDR2 from the germline V gene are MNHEY and SVGAGI. V was cut by 5 bases and J by 1 base, with 9 bases left in between. CDR3 sequence reads: CASSRSQSYNSPLHF. The CDR3 nucleotides read TGTGCCAGCAGTCGTTCACAATCCTATAATTCACCCCTCCACTTT.

The rearrangement uses TRBV18 and TRBJ2-1, with 16 bases matching TRBD2. Germline CDR1 KGHSH, CDR2 LQKENI. The CDR3 covers 18 residues. The V segment lost 3 bases and the J segment 6 bases; nucleotides outside the gene matches: 8. CDR3 sequence reads: CASSPTGTSGGVSNEQFF. The CDR3 bases are TGTGCCAGCTCACCCACGGGGACTAGCGGGGGGGTCTCCAATGAGCAGTTCTTC.